One sample yielded the 23 T cell receptor beta chains listed below, sequenced in a study of cytomegalovirus exposure and HLA in healthy donors. Primers included in the PCR were 60 Vbeta and 13 Jbeta primers. Data came from immunoSEQ multiplex PCR; TCRdb stores just in-frame clones and leaves some out. Altogether around 80,000 clones are present, around 76% being singletons, with the ten largest covering around 1.5%. Sequencing input: PBMCs. The receptors here all came from a man aged 40-49 years in good health and CMV-seronegative.

This sequence joins TRBV6-1 and TRBJ2-3; 7 positions match TRBD2. The CDR3 covers 15 residues. The V gene end was trimmed by 0 bases and the J gene end by 6 bases; junction bases not matched to a gene: 6. Germline V gives CDR1 MNHNS, CDR2 SASEGT. This chain's CDR3 is CASSEAGGRADTQYF. CDR3 coding DNA: TGTGCCAGCAGTGAAGCGGGTGGGAGGGCTGATACGCAGTATTTT.

The CDR3 here is CAISEEISYEQYF. CDR3 DNA sequence: TGTGCCATCAGTGAGGAGATCTCCTACGAGCAGTACTTC. The rearrangement links TRBV10-3 to TRBJ2-7, with no clear D. Germline V gives CDR1 ENHRY, CDR2 SYGVKD. The CDR3 has 13 amino acids. V was clipped by 2 bases and J by 0 bases, with 5 bases between them.

This rearrangement joins TRBV19 to TRBJ2-7, with D maybe TRBD2 (6 bases). The germline gives CDR1 LNHDA, CDR2 SQIVND (reference sequence). The CDR3 length is 13 residues. V gave up 6 bases and J gave up 6 bases, with 15 bases separating them. In nucleotides, the CDR3 is TGTGCCAGTAGGGGGGGTCTAGAATCCGAGCAGTACTTC. Its translation is CASRGGLESEQYF.

The V and J genes are TRBV18 and TRBJ2-3; 9 positions agree with TRBD1. Germline-derived CDR1 and CDR2 are KGHSH and LQKENI. V dropped 3 bases and J dropped 1; count of bases not matched to a gene: 2. The CDR3 extends over 15 amino acids. The CDR3 reads CASSPTGGRTDTQYF. The CDR3 DNA follows: TGTGCCAGCTCACCGACAGGGGGGCGCACAGATACGCAGTATTTT.

A few counts support this clone. The chain joins TRBV19 to TRBJ2-5; D is possibly TRBD2 (6 bases). This CDR3 region has 14 residues. Germline values: CDR1 LNHDA, CDR2 SQIVND (reference sequence). V lost 3 bases to trimming and J lost 5 bases, with 13 bases between them. The DNA of the CDR3 is TGTGCCAGTAGTATGGGGCGGGGAAGGGAGACCCAGTACTTC. It specifies CASSMGRGRETQYF.

V and J are TRBV5-1 and TRBJ2-6; 7 positions match TRBD1. CDR3 length: 16 amino acids. With V trimmed by 0 bases and J by 9 bases, 9 bases remained unmatched. Germline-derived CDR1 and CDR2 are SGHRS and YFSETQ. The CDR3 bases are TGCGCCAGCAGCTTGGATCCGGGACAGAGGGTCAACGTCCTGACTTTC. Residues: CASSLDPGQRVNVLTF. Using reference TRBV5-1 and TRBJ2-6 for the parts outside the CDR3, the full variable domain is KAGVTQTPRYLIKTRGQQVTLSCSPISGHRSVSWYQQTPGQGLQFLFEYFSETQRNKGNFPGRFSGRQFSNSRSEMNVSTLELGDSALYLCASSLDPGQRVNVLTFGAGSRLTVL.

V is TRBV5-1 and J is TRBJ2-7, with 10 nucleotides matching TRBD1. Per germline, CDR1 SGHRS and CDR2 YFSETQ. The length of the CDR3 is 15 residues. After removal of 3 bases from V and 3 bases from J, the junction contained 6 bases not matched to a gene. In nucleotides, the CDR3 is TGCGCCAGCAGCTGGGGGACAGGGGCAAACTACGAGCAGTACTTC. It translates to CASSWGTGANYEQYF.

On this clone: Its ends do not fully match the called genes, so a read error is possible. CDR3 DNA sequence: TGTTCCAGCAGCTTAGGGGGACAGGGGTGGGAGAACACTGAAGCTTTCTTT. It specifies CSSSLGGQGWENTEAFF. This rearrangement joins TRBV7-9 to TRBJ1-1; TRBD1 matches at 10 bases. Germline CDR1 is SEHNR and CDR2 is FQNEAQ (reference sequence). The CDR3 covers 17 residues.

The V gene is TRBV28, the J gene TRBJ2-7; maybe TRBD1 (6 bases). The CDR3 length is 12 residues. CDR1 MDHEN and CDR2 SYDVKM come from the germline V gene. V was cut by 10 bases and J by 3 bases, with 13 bases left in between. The CDR3 spells CATFGTYYEQYF. In DNA form, the CDR3 reads TGTGCCACTTTCGGGACATACTACGAGCAGTACTTC.

V usage is TRBV6-4 and J usage is TRBJ2-1; weak D call: TRBD2 (5 bases). V lost 5 bases, J lost 6 bases, and 14 bases lay in between. From germline, CDR1 is MRHNA and CDR2 SNTAGT. The CDR3 extends over 14 amino acids. This CDR3 reads CASSSDHRGNEQFF. The CDR3 DNA follows: TGTGCCAGCAGTTCGGACCACCGGGGCAATGAGCAGTTCTTC.

The rearrangement links TRBV7-8 to TRBJ2-1; TRBD2 agrees at 7 bases. Germline-derived CDR1 and CDR2 are SGHVS and FQNEAQ. V dropped 1 base and J dropped 0; count of bases not matched to a gene: 3. This CDR3 has 16 residues. The CDR3 reads CASSLEGGSSYNEQFF. The CDR3 DNA sequence: TGTGCCAGCAGCTTAGAGGGCGGGAGCTCCTACAATGAGCAGTTCTTC.

This rearrangement joins TRBV19 to TRBJ1-1; D possibly corresponds to TRBD1 (5 bases). The germline V gene encodes CDR1 LNHDA and CDR2 SQIVND (reference sequence). The CDR3 has 13 amino acids. V dropped 5 bases and J dropped 4 bases, with 11 bases sitting between them. The CDR3 DNA reads TGTGCCAGTAGTCCCACGGGGGTCACTGAAGCTTTCTTT. Amino acids: CASSPTGVTEAFF.

This chain uses TRBV14 with TRBJ1-2; D may be TRBD1 (6 bases). The CDR3 totals 15 residues. V gave up 5 bases and J gave up 5 bases, with 18 bases separating them. Per the germline V gene, CDR1 is SGHDN and CDR2 is FVKESK. The CDR3, as DNA: TGTGCCAGCAGCAGAGTGACAGGCCCCAGGTATGGCTACACCTTC. Residues: CASSRVTGPRYGYTF.

V and J are TRBV7-6 and TRBJ2-2; D perhaps matches TRBD2 (5 bases). Trimming left V 2 bases short and J 4 bases short, with 17 bases between. Germline V gene lookup returns CDR1 SGHVS and CDR2 FNYEAQ. The CDR3 contains 17 residues. CDR3 protein: CASSLWEQSEGTGELFF. Here the CDR3 DNA reads TGTGCCAGCAGCTTATGGGAGCAATCTGAAGGCACCGGGGAGCTGTTTTTT.

V usage is TRBV5-6 and J usage is TRBJ2-2, with D possibly TRBD2 on 6 matching bases. The germline CDR1 and CDR2 sequences are SGHDT and YYEEEE. Trimming cost V 0 bases and J 0 bases, with 6 bases left between them. This CDR3 has 15 amino acids. In DNA form, the CDR3 reads TGTGCCAGCAGCTTGGGCGGGACGAACACCGGGGAGCTGTTTTTT. This gives the protein CASSLGGTNTGELFF.

This clone was counted once. The rearrangement joins TRBV19 to TRBJ1-1; 9 positions agree with TRBD1. The J segment lost 6 bases and the V segment lost 3 bases, leaving 8 bases of the junction unmatched. Germline V lookup: CDR1 LNHDA, CDR2 SQIVND (reference sequence). The length of the CDR3 is 15 residues. The CDR3 here is CASSMDGQGFSEAFF. Written as DNA, the CDR3 is TGTGCCAGTAGTATGGACGGACAGGGGTTCTCTGAAGCTTTCTTT. Together with reference TRBV19 and TRBJ1-1, the CDR3 gives the full variable domain: DGGITQSPKYLFRKEGQNVTLSCEQNLNHDAMYWYRQDPGQGLRLIYYSQIVNDFQKGDIAEGYSVSREKKESFPLTVTSAQKNPTAFYLCASSMDGQGFSEAFFGQGTRLTVV.

The chain carries TRBV7-3 and TRBJ2-1; 15 bases agree with TRBD2. The CDR3 extends over 16 amino acids. The V gene's germline CDR1 is SGHTA and CDR2 FQGTGA. The V segment lost 5 bases and the J segment 7 bases; nucleotides outside the gene matches: 6. The CDR3 here is CASSPAGLAGGNEQFF. DNA of the CDR3: TGTGCCAGCAGCCCCGCGGGACTAGCGGGAGGTAATGAGCAGTTCTTC.

The rearrangement joins TRBV7-9 to TRBJ1-6; 8 nucleotides agree with TRBD1. Per the germline V gene, CDR1 is SEHNR and CDR2 is FQNEAQ (reference sequence). CDR3 length: 14 amino acids. V shed 5 bases, J shed 4 bases, and the junction held 1 base outside the gene matches. The CDR3 DNA reads as TGTGCCAGCAGCGGACAGGGTTATAATTCACCCCTCCACTTT. This gives the protein CASSGQGYNSPLHF.

The chain combines TRBV10-2 with TRBJ2-7, with a possible D match to TRBD2 (5 bases). The CDR3 has 13 amino acids. The ends were cut back, 7 bases at V and 2 bases at J, with 12 bases in the middle. Germline CDR1 is WSHSY and CDR2 is SAAADI. The DNA of the CDR3 is TGCGCCAGCAACGAGGGTAGAGCCTACGAGCAGTACTTC. It is translated as CASNEGRAYEQYF.

The V call is TRBV11-2, the J call TRBJ2-1; TRBD2 matches at 7 bases. Germline trimming cut 1 base from V and 3 bases from J; bases unmatched to any gene: 3. The CDR3 runs to 15 residues. Germline V gene lookup returns CDR1 SGHAT and CDR2 FQNNGV. In DNA form, the CDR3 reads TGTGCCAGCAGCTTAGCTAGCGGAGGCTACAATGAGCAGTTCTTC. It codes for CASSLASGGYNEQFF.

This rearrangement joins TRBV11-2 to TRBJ1-2; D gene ambiguous. The CDR3 runs to 11 residues. V was shortened by 5 bases and J by 4 bases, with 5 bases between the two germline ends. CDR1 and CDR2 from the germline V gene are SGHAT and FQNNGV. The CDR3 sequence: CASSQSYGYTF. In nucleotides, the CDR3 is TGTGCCAGCAGCCAATCCTATGGCTACACCTTC.

This sequence joins TRBV6-4 and TRBJ2-2; perhaps TRBD1 as D (5 bases). The V gene lost 3 bases and the J gene lost 3 bases, with 8 bases spanning the gap. From germline, CDR1 is MRHNA and CDR2 SNTAGT. CDR3 length: 14 residues. This CDR3 reads CASSEGADTGELFF. Written as DNA, the CDR3 is TGTGCCAGCAGTGAAGGGGCAGACACCGGGGAGCTGTTTTTT.

The chain combines TRBV18 with TRBJ2-7, with TRBD2 matching over 13 bases. This CDR3 comprises 16 residues. With 4 bases clipped from V and 5 bases from J, the junction kept 8 bases outside the gene matches. CDR1 is KGHSH and CDR2 is LQKENI in the germline V gene. CDR3 protein: CASSHSLAGGLHEQYF. The CDR3 DNA follows: TGTGCCAGCTCACACTCACTAGCGGGAGGGCTCCACGAGCAGTACTTC.